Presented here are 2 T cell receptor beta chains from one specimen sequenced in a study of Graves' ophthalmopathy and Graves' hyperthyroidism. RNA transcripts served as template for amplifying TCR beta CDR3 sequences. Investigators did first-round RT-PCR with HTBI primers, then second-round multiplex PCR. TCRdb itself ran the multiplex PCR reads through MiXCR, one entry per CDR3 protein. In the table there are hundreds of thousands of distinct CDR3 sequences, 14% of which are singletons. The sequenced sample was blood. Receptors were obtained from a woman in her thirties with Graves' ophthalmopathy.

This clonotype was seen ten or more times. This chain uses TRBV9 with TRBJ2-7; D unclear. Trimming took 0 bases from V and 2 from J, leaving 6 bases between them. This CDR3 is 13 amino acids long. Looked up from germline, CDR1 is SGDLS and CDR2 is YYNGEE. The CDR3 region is CASSVGVPYEQYF. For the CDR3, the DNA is TGTGCCAGCAGCGTAGGTGTCCCCTACGAGCAGTACTTC. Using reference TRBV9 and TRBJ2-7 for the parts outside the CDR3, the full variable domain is DSGVTQTPKHLITATGQRVTLRCSPRSGDLSVYWYQQSLDQGLQFLIQYYNGEERAKGNILERFSAQQFPDLHSELNLSSLELGDSALYFCASSVGVPYEQYFGPGTRLTVT.

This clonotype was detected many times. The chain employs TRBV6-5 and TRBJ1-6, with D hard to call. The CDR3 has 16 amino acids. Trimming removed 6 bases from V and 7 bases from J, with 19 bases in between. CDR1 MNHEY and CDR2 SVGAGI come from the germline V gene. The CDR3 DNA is TGTGCCAGCAGCTGGCCTCGACCTGAGAGGAATTCACCCCTCCACTTT. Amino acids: CASSWPRPERNSPLHF.